A single sample is the source of the 30 T cell receptor beta chains below, sequenced in a study of tumor-infiltrating lymphocytes in localized non-small cell lung cancer. Generated by immunoSEQ multiplex PCR, the TCRdb table keeps only in-frame clones and is missing some. The sample holds more than 7,000 clones, approximately 64% seen once. The sequencing sample was made of uninvolved lung tissue not adjacent to the tumor. The receptors originated from a human donor with non-small cell lung cancer.

The chain uses TRBV4-3 and TRBJ2-1; 13 bases are shared with TRBD2. The CDR3 extends over 16 amino acids. The ends lost 4 bases at V and 9 bases at J; junction bases unmatched: 9. The germline V gene encodes CDR1 LGHNA and CDR2 YSLEER. The CDR3 region is CASSPGLAGFKSEQFF. The CDR3 bases are TGCGCCAGCAGCCCGGGACTAGCGGGATTCAAGAGTGAGCAGTTCTTC.

This sequence joins TRBV6-5 and TRBJ2-7; D unclear. The CDR3 has 13 amino acids. V gave up 6 bases and J gave up 1 base, with 10 bases separating them. Germline CDR1 and CDR2: MNHEY and SVGAGI. CDR3 sequence reads: CASRAEASYEQYF. The DNA of the CDR3 is TGTGCCAGCAGAGCCGAGGCGTCCTACGAGCAGTACTTC.

The chain has TRBV7-6 and TRBJ2-7; 8 nucleotides line up with TRBD1. This CDR3 is 12 amino acids long. J was trimmed by 9 bases and V by 5 bases; bases with no gene match: 6. Germline CDR1 is SGHVS and CDR2 is FNYEAQ. CDR3 bases: TGTGCCAGCAGCGTAACAGGGGGGAGGCAGTACTTC. Its protein product is CASSVTGGRQYF.

The rearrangement uses TRBV11-3 and TRBJ2-5, with no clear D. The ends were cut back, 5 bases at V and 4 bases at J, with 8 bases in the middle. Germline V CDR1 and CDR2: SGHNT, YENEEA. The CDR3 consists of 12 residues. The CDR3 DNA is TGTGCCAGCAGCCTTAAGGCAGAGACCCAGTACTTC. Its protein is CASSLKAETQYF.

The genes are TRBV11-3 and TRBJ1-1; D gene unclear. The CDR3 contains 13 residues. V dropped 0 bases and J dropped 4 bases, with 6 bases sitting between them. Germline lookup yields CDR1 SGHNT and CDR2 YENEEA. This CDR3 reads CASSLDRGTEAFF. The CDR3 coding sequence is TGTGCCAGCAGCTTAGATCGGGGCACTGAAGCTTTCTTT.

The rearrangement joins TRBV25-1 to TRBJ2-5, with D perhaps matching TRBD2 (6 bases). The CDR3 extends over 12 amino acids. Trimming removed 7 bases at V and 5 bases at J, with 11 bases between. Germline CDR1 MGHDK, CDR2 SYGVNS. The CDR3 DNA reads TGTGCCAGCACTCGGGGGTCGGAGACCCAGTACTTC. Translated: CASTRGSETQYF. Based on the CDR3 plus reference TRBV25-1 and TRBJ2-5, the full variable domain is EADIYQTPRYLVIGTGKKITLECSQTMGHDKMYWYQQDPGMELHLIHYSYGVNSTEKGDLSSESTVSRIRTEHFPLTLESARPSHTSQYLCASTRGSETQYFGPGTRLLVL.

V is TRBV11-2 and J is TRBJ1-4; 9 nucleotides align to TRBD1. Germline-derived CDR1 and CDR2 are SGHAT and FQNNGV. Losses at the gene ends were 6 bases for V and 7 bases for J; bases not matched to a gene: 6. The CDR3 loop spans 14 amino acids. The CDR3 region is CASSSDRGGEKLFF. Written as DNA, the CDR3 is TGTGCCAGCAGTTCGGACAGGGGTGGTGAAAAACTGTTTTTT.

This chain connects TRBV5-1 to TRBJ2-1, with D perhaps matching TRBD2 (5 bases). The V end lost 4 bases, the J end lost 0 bases, and 11 bases lay between the germline ends. CDR3 length: 15 amino acids. Germline-derived CDR1 and CDR2 are SGHRS and YFSETQ. DNA of the CDR3: TGCGCCAGCAGCGCGGACTCGAGCTCCTACAATGAGCAGTTCTTC. Its translation is CASSADSSSYNEQFF.

In its sample, this clone was seen a few times. This sequence joins TRBV7-2 and TRBJ1-2, with 7 nucleotides matching TRBD1. V shed 2 bases, J shed 8 bases, and the junction held 17 bases outside the gene matches. The CDR3 is made up of 17 amino acids. CDR1 SGHTA and CDR2 FQGNSA come from the germline V gene. The CDR3 DNA reads TGTGCCAGCAGCTTATCCATCCGGACAGGACCATTTTACGGCTACACCTTC. Encoded protein: CASSLSIRTGPFYGYTF. Full variable domain (remainder filled in from reference TRBV7-2 and TRBJ1-2): GAGVSQSPSNKVTEKGKDVELRCDPISGHTALYWYRQSLGQGLEFLIYFQGNSAPDKSGLPSDRFSAERTGGSVSTLTIQRTQQEDSAVYLCASSLSIRTGPFYGYTFGSGTRLTVV.

This clone was recorded a few times. This rearrangement joins TRBV6-6 to TRBJ2-7, with 7 bases lining up with TRBD2. The J segment lost 9 bases and the V segment lost 6 bases, leaving 8 bases of the junction unmatched. Germline CDR1 MNHNY, CDR2 SVGAGI (reference sequence). The CDR3 consists of 12 residues. The CDR3 region is CASSLTSEGQYF. The CDR3 DNA reads as TGTGCCAGCAGCCTCACTAGCGAGGGGCAGTACTTC.

This clone was seen a handful of times. The rearrangement links TRBV5-1 to TRBJ2-3; 10 bases are a match to TRBD2. V lost 0 bases to trimming and J lost 3 bases; unmatched junction nucleotides: 7. CDR3 length: 17 amino acids. Germline CDR1 SGHRS, CDR2 YFSETQ. CDR3 DNA: TGCGCCAGCAGCTTGGTGGCTAGCGGGAGTTTAACAGATACGCAGTATTTT. It translates to CASSLVASGSLTDTQYF. The variable domain in full, with the rest retrieved from reference TRBV5-1 and TRBJ2-3, is KAGVTQTPRYLIKTRGQQVTLSCSPISGHRSVSWYQQTPGQGLQFLFEYFSETQRNKGNFPGRFSGRQFSNSRSEMNVSTLELGDSALYLCASSLVASGSLTDTQYFGPGTRLTVL.

V gene TRBV11-2 combines with J gene TRBJ2-1; D ambiguous. Trimming took off 6 bases at V and 4 bases at J, with 16 bases between the two ends. Germline CDR1 reads SGHAT; CDR2 reads FQNNGV. This CDR3 is 15 amino acids long. The CDR3 DNA reads as TGTGCCAGCAGTAATCCGGTGATTGGGTACAATGAGCAGTTCTTC. Its translation is CASSNPVIGYNEQFF.

This clone is medium-sized (0.01 to 0.1%) in the sample. J is TRBJ2-7 and V is TRBV7-6; perhaps D is TRBD1 or TRBD2 (5 bases each). Germline V gene data show CDR1 as SGHVS and CDR2 as FNYEAQ. V was trimmed by 10 bases and J by 3 bases, leaving 16 bases between them. The CDR3 consists of 13 residues. The CDR3 sequence: CATSQGPNYEQYF. The CDR3 nucleotides are TGTGCCACGTCCCAGGGACCCAACTACGAGCAGTACTTC.

The chain is built from TRBV2 and TRBJ1-2, with 7 bases lining up with TRBD1. From germline, CDR1 is SNHLY and CDR2 FYNNEI. V dropped 6 bases and J dropped 4; count of bases not matched to a gene: 11. This CDR3 spans 15 amino acids. This chain's CDR3 is CASSFTGVALYGYTF. The DNA for the CDR3 is TGTGCCAGCAGCTTCACAGGGGTTGCACTCTATGGCTACACCTTC. Combining the CDR3 with reference TRBV2 and TRBJ1-2 gives the whole variable domain EPEVTQTPSHQVTQMGQEVILRCVPISNHLYFYWYRQILGQKVEFLVSFYNNEISEKSEIFDDQFSVERPDGSNFTLKIRSTKLEDSAMYFCASSFTGVALYGYTFGSGTRLTVV.

CDR3 loop: CSVRDSPYEQYF. The CDR3 DNA follows: TGCAGCGTTCGGGACAGCCCTTACGAGCAGTACTTC. The chain uses TRBV29-1 and TRBJ2-7, with 7 bases identical to TRBD1. Germline assignment: CDR1 SQVTM and CDR2 ANQGSEA. Trimming removed 5 bases from V and 4 bases from J; junction bases left unmatched: 5. This CDR3 contains 12 residues.

This clone is labeled as hyperexpanded (1% or more). The gene calls are TRBV28 and TRBJ2-3; TRBD1 might be the D (6 bases). Trimming cost V 6 bases and J 4 bases, with 11 bases left between them. Germline V CDR1 and CDR2: MDHEN, SYDVKM. The CDR3 consists of 13 residues. The CDR3 region has the DNA TGTGCCAGCAGATCACAGGGTCCAGATACGCAGTATTTT. Translating it yields CASRSQGPDTQYF.

By frequency in the sample, this clone is medium-sized. V usage is TRBV7-6 and J usage is TRBJ2-5; TRBD2 agrees at 9 bases. J gave up 3 bases and V 3 bases, and 2 bases lay outside the gene matches. The CDR3 loop spans 14 amino acids. Germline CDR1 reads SGHVS; CDR2 reads FNYEAQ. As DNA, the CDR3 is TGTGCCAGCAGCTTGATAGCGGGAGAAGAGACCCAGTACTTC. Residues: CASSLIAGEETQYF.

The chain links TRBV30 to TRBJ2-1; D perhaps matches TRBD1 (5 bases). Germline V gives CDR1 GTSNPN, CDR2 SVGIG (reference sequence). Trimming took 5 bases from V and 3 from J, leaving 14 bases between them. The CDR3 covers 14 residues. Here the CDR3 DNA reads TGTGCCTGGGGGGCGCAGCGTTTCTACAATGAGCAGTTCTTC. Protein sequence: CAWGAQRFYNEQFF.

In its sample, this clone is medium-sized (0.01 to 0.1%). The DNA for the CDR3 is TGTGCCAGCAGCCCTACAGGGGCGGGTGATCAGCCCCAGCATTTT. Translated, it gives CASSPTGAGDQPQHF. This chain links TRBV7-9 with TRBJ1-5, with 7 bases fitting TRBD1. This CDR3 has 15 residues. Germline V lookup: CDR1 SEHNR, CDR2 FQNEAQ (reference sequence). Trimming cost V 5 bases and J 5 bases; bases outside gene matches: 9. The variable domain in full, completed from reference TRBV7-9 and TRBJ1-5, reads DTGVSQNPRHKITKRGQNVTFRCDPISEHNRLYWYRQTLGQGPEFLTYFQNEAQLEKSRLLSDRFSAERPKGSFSTLEIQRTEQGDSAMYLCASSPTGAGDQPQHFGDGTRLSIL.

This clone was picked up one time. The J gene is TRBJ2-1, the V gene TRBV7-8, with a tentative D call TRBD2 (6 bases). Germline V gives CDR1 SGHVS, CDR2 FQNEAQ. This CDR3 comprises 16 residues. Trimming cost V 5 bases and J 0 bases, with 14 bases left between them. Here the CDR3 reads CASSLLLADSYNEQFF. As DNA, the CDR3 is TGTGCCAGCAGCCTCCTGTTAGCGGACTCCTACAATGAGCAGTTCTTC.

This chain connects TRBV7-2 to TRBJ1-1; no definite D call. Trimming removed 5 bases from V and 1 base from J, with 11 bases in between. CDR3 length equals 14 residues. Germline CDR1 SGHTA, CDR2 FQGNSA. The CDR3 reads CASSVLNKNTEAFF. In DNA form, the CDR3 reads TGTGCCAGCAGCGTCCTTAACAAGAACACTGAAGCTTTCTTT.

The genes are TRBV10-3 and TRBJ1-2; the D gene is possibly TRBD1 (5 bases). The CDR3 extends over 13 amino acids. Germline-derived CDR1 and CDR2 are ENHRY and SYGVKD. Between the trimmed V and J ends, which lost 6 bases and 6 bases, there was a span of 14 bases. The CDR3, as DNA: TGTGCCATCAGAGGCGGGGCGGGGGATGGCTACACCTTC. It is translated as CAIRGGAGDGYTF.

Worth noting for this clone: One end of the junction is discordant with germline, which a read error may explain. The chain combines TRBV6-4 with TRBJ2-7; no definite D call. Germline lookup yields CDR1 MRHNA and CDR2 SNTAGT. This CDR3 contains 12 residues. The CDR3 bases are TGTGCCAGCAGTTACTCCGCGGTCGAGCAGTACTTC. Translation: CASSYSAVEQYF.

This chain connects TRBV20-1 to TRBJ1-1, with D uncertain. V lost 1 base and J lost 4, with 1 base in between. This CDR3 is built from 10 residues. Germline-derived CDR1 and CDR2 are DFQATT and SNEGSKA (reference sequence). The CDR3 protein is CSARGTEAFF. CDR3 nucleotides: TGCAGTGCTAGAGGCACTGAAGCTTTCTTT.

The V gene is TRBV9, the J gene TRBJ1-4; a possible D gene is TRBD1 (6 bases). The germline V and J ends were trimmed by 4 bases and 0 bases, with 25 bases remaining between them. The CDR3 length is 20 residues. Per the germline V gene, CDR1 is SGDLS and CDR2 is YYNGEE. The CDR3, as DNA: TGTGCCAGCAGCCCCAAATCGGGACATTCTTACCATGCAACTAATGAAAAACTGTTTTTT. It is translated as CASSPKSGHSYHATNEKLFF.

The chain is built from TRBV30 and TRBJ2-2; no definite D call. Trimming left V 3 bases short and J 5 bases short, with 4 bases between. The CDR3 loop spans 11 amino acids. Per germline, CDR1 GTSNPN and CDR2 SVGIG (reference sequence). The CDR3 protein is CAWRITGELFF. The CDR3, as DNA: TGTGCCTGGAGGATTACCGGGGAGCTGTTTTTT.

The chain is built from TRBV29-1 and TRBJ2-2; D is ambiguous. The ends were cut back, 4 bases at V and 0 bases at J, with 6 bases in the middle. Germline CDR1 reads SQVTM; CDR2 reads ANQGSEA. The CDR3 is 13 amino acids. Here the CDR3 reads CSVGVTNTGELFF. The CDR3 DNA follows: TGCAGCGTTGGGGTGACGAACACCGGGGAGCTGTTTTTT.

This clone was observed once. The rearrangement links TRBV9 to TRBJ2-2, with D perhaps matching TRBD2 (5 bases). CDR1 and CDR2 from the germline V gene are SGDLS and YYNGEE. The CDR3 is 12 residues long. The V and J ends lost 5 bases and 4 bases respectively, with 6 bases between them. CDR3 amino acids: CASSRGTGELFF. DNA for the CDR3: TGTGCCAGCAGTCGGGGCACCGGGGAGCTGTTTTTT.

The genes are TRBV30 and TRBJ1-1; D possibly corresponds to TRBD1 (6 bases). The germline gives CDR1 GTSNPN, CDR2 SVGIG (reference sequence). CDR3 size: 13 residues. Trimming shortened V by 3 bases and J by 1 base, and 9 bases separated the two germline ends. CDR3 sequence: CAWRYRENTEAFF. The CDR3 nucleotides are TGTGCCTGGAGATACAGGGAGAACACTGAAGCTTTCTTT.

This clone was observed a handful of times. This rearrangement joins TRBV30 to TRBJ2-7, with 7 bases identical to TRBD2. V gave up 4 bases and J gave up 4 bases; unmatched junction bases: 4. The CDR3 has 12 amino acids. Per the germline V gene, CDR1 is GTSNPN and CDR2 is SVGIG (reference sequence). CDR3: CAWTGEGYEQYF. The CDR3 nucleotides read TGTGCCTGGACCGGGGAGGGTTACGAGCAGTACTTC.